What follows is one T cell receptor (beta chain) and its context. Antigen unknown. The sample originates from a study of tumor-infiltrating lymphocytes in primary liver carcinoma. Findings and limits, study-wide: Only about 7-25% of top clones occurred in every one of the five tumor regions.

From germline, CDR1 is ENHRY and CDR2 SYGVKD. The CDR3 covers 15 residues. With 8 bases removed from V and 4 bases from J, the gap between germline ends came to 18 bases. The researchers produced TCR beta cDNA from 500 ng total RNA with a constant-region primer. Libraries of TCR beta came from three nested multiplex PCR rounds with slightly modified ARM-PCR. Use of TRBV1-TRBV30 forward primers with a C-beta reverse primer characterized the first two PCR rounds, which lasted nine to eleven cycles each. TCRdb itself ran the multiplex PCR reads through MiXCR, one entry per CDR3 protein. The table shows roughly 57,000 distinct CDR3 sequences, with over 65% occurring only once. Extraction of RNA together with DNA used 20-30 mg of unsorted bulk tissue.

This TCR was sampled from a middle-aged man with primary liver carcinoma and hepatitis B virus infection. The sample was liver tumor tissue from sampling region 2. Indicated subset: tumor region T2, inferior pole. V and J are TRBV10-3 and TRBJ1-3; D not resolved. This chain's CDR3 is CAIGVSLARGNTIYF. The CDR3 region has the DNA TGTGCCATCGGTGTATCTTTGGCCAGAGGAAACACCATATATTTT.